The 12 T cell receptor beta chains presented below share a single source sample, sequenced in a study of T cell changes during pregnancy in multiple sclerosis (dated by TCRdb to between 2018 and 2020). Receptor libraries were prepared by the immunoSEQ multiplex PCR assay. TCRdb holds this immuneACCESS table with in-frame rearrangements only. Some clones are missing; in checked studies, unresolved V genes explain under half, and the rest has no known cause. Recorded for this sample are under 75,000 clones; around 91% of them occurred a single time. Together, the top ten hold over 1.2% of the sample. The sample consisted of peripheral blood, taken in the third trimester of pregnancy. The receptors here all came from a female donor in good health, enrolled as a control in a pregnancy study.

The V gene is TRBV21-1, the J gene TRBJ1-6; TRBD1 was called by the table and not checked on the DNA. TRBV21-1 is marked as a pseudogene. This CDR3 comprises 12 residues. CDR3 in amino acids: CARDRAQEPLHF. The CDR3 DNA follows: TGTGCCAGAGACAGGGCGCAGGAACCCCTCCACTTT.

The chain uses TRBV7-8 and TRBJ2-1; 7 bases align to TRBD1. Trimming took 1 base from V and 0 from J; bases not matched to a gene: 3. CDR1 is SGHVS, CDR2 FQNEAQ, per germline. CDR3 length: 16 amino acids. CDR3 residues: CASSLGGGNSYNEQFF. Here the CDR3 DNA reads TGTGCCAGCAGCTTAGGAGGGGGCAACTCCTACAATGAGCAGTTCTTC. Full variable domain (remainder filled in from reference TRBV7-8 and TRBJ2-1): GAGVSQSPRYKVAKRGQDVALRCDPISGHVSLFWYQQALGQGPEFLTYFQNEAQLDKSGLPSDRFFAERPEGSVSTLKIQRTQQEDSAVYLCASSLGGGNSYNEQFFGPGTRLTVL.

The rearrangement uses TRBV7-3 and TRBJ2-3; D unresolved. The V gene's germline CDR1 is SGHTA and CDR2 FQGTGA. V lost 2 bases and J 5 bases, leaving 8 bases between the germline ends. This CDR3 comprises 13 residues. CDR3 coding DNA: TGTGCCAGCAGCTTAGATCGGGTAGATACGCAGTATTTT. It is translated as CASSLDRVDTQYF.

The chain employs TRBV4-3 and TRBJ1-2; D ambiguous. V gave up 4 bases and J gave up 3 bases, with 21 bases separating them. This CDR3 has 17 residues. Germline V gives CDR1 LGHNA, CDR2 YSLEER. The CDR3 DNA is TGCGCCAGCAGCCCTTCCACTACAAGAACCCAGTACTATGGCTACACCTTC. This sequence encodes CASSPSTTRTQYYGYTF.

The chain is built from TRBV7-2 and TRBJ1-4; 7 positions agree with TRBD1. The CDR3 has 15 residues. Germline V gives CDR1 SGHTA, CDR2 FQGNSA. Trimming removed 5 bases from V and 8 bases from J; junction bases left unmatched: 11. CDR3 sequence (DNA): TGTGCCAGCAGCACTACAGGGGTACAGGGGGAAAAACTGTTTTTT. This encodes CASSTTGVQGEKLFF.

CDR3 protein: CASSPRQYNEQFF. CDR3 DNA: TGTGCCAGCAGTCCGCGACAGTACAATGAGCAGTTCTTC. This sequence joins TRBV27 and TRBJ2-1, with D perhaps matching TRBD1 (5 bases). Germline V CDR1 and CDR2: MNHEY, SMNVEV (reference sequence). Between the trimmed V and J ends, which lost 5 bases and 4 bases, there was a span of 9 bases. There are 13 residues in the CDR3.

The gene calls are TRBV7-9 and TRBJ1-1; 8 nucleotides match TRBD1. This CDR3 is 15 amino acids long. Germline V gene sequence: CDR1 SEHNR, CDR2 FQNEAQ (reference sequence). The ends lost 4 bases at V and 0 bases at J; junction bases unmatched: 4. The CDR3: CASSSRTGMNTEAFF. The CDR3, as DNA: TGTGCCAGCAGCTCGAGGACAGGGATGAACACTGAAGCTTTCTTT.

The chain combines TRBV13 with TRBJ2-1, with TRBD2 matching over 14 bases. The V gene end was trimmed by 3 bases and the J gene end by 7 bases; junction bases not matched to a gene: 5. This CDR3 region has 16 residues. Germline V gene data show CDR1 as PRHDT and CDR2 as FYEKMQ (reference sequence). The CDR3 is CASSLGLAGAPNEQFF. The CDR3 nucleotides are TGTGCCAGCAGCTTGGGACTAGCGGGGGCACCTAATGAGCAGTTCTTC.

By sample share, this clone is medium-sized. The chain is built from TRBV11-2 and TRBJ1-1; 8 bases align to TRBD1. V gave up 3 bases and J gave up 0 bases; unmatched junction bases: 9. The CDR3 covers 17 residues. CDR1 is SGHAT and CDR2 is FQNNGV in the germline V gene. As DNA, the CDR3 is TGTGCCAGCAGCTTTCAAGAGGGACAGGCCTTGAACACTGAAGCTTTCTTT. Amino acid sequence: CASSFQEGQALNTEAFF.

The chain uses TRBV5-8 and TRBJ1-2; a possible D gene is TRBD1 (5 bases). Trimming took off 0 bases at V and 5 bases at J, with 17 bases between the two ends. CDR3 length equals 16 residues. The germline gives CDR1 SGHTS, CDR2 YDEGEE. CDR3 nucleotide sequence: TGTGCCAGCAGCTTGGGTAGGATTGTCAGGGCGTATGGCTACACCTTC. The encoded protein is CASSLGRIVRAYGYTF.

This rearrangement joins TRBV12-5 to TRBJ1-5; 8 positions agree with TRBD1. CDR1 is LGHNT and CDR2 is FRNRAP in the germline V gene. V lost 1 base and J lost 6; bases outside the gene matches: 5. CDR3 length: 15 residues. The CDR3 region has the DNA TGTGCTAGTGGTTTGGGACAGGGGTGGGTTCAGCCCCAGCATTTT. It translates to CASGLGQGWVQPQHF.

The chain's CDR3 is CASSSSALQGEKLFF. The CDR3 DNA is TGCGCCAGCAGCTCCTCGGCCCTTCAGGGTGAAAAACTGTTTTTT. The gene calls are TRBV5-1 and TRBJ1-4; D may be TRBD1 (5 bases). This CDR3 is 15 amino acids long. Germline V CDR1 and CDR2: SGHRS, YFSETQ. Trimming shortened V by 3 bases and J by 7 bases, and 16 bases separated the two germline ends.